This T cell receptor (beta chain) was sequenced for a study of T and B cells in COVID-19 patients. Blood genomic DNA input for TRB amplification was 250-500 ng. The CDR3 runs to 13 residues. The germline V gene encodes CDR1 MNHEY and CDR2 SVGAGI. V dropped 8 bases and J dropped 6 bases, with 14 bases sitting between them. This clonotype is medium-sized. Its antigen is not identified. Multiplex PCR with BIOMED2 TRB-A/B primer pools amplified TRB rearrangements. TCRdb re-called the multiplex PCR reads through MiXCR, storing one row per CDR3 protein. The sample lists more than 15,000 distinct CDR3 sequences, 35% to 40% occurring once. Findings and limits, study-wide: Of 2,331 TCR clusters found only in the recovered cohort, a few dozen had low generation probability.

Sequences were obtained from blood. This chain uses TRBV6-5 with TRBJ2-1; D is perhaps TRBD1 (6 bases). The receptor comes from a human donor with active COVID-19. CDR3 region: CASFGEGGNEQFF. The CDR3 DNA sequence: TGTGCCAGCTTCGGGGAAGGGGGCAATGAGCAGTTCTTC.